These 14 T cell receptor beta chains share one sample of origin, sequenced in a study of T cell changes during pregnancy in multiple sclerosis. Only in-frame clones appear in the TCRdb table, and some are missing; sequencing was by immunoSEQ multiplex PCR. The table has about 48,000 clones, approximately 95% seen once. The material was CD4+ T cells from peripheral blood mononuclear cells, obtained in the first trimester of pregnancy. The receptors were gathered from a female donor with multiple sclerosis, enrolled in a pregnancy study.

The J gene is TRBJ2-7, the V gene TRBV14; the match to TRBD1 covers 8 bases. Trimming at V came to 6 bases and at J to 2 bases, leaving 9 bases not matched to a gene. CDR3 length: 15 residues. Germline V gene data show CDR1 as SGHDN and CDR2 as FVKESK. CDR3: CASSPPGTGTYEQYF. CDR3 in DNA: TGTGCCAGCAGTCCCCCCGGGACAGGTACCTACGAGCAGTACTTC.

As to this clone: A read error may produce the germline difference seen at one junction end. Other DNA sequences of this sample code for an identical CDR3. The chain carries TRBV9 and TRBJ2-1, with D perhaps matching TRBD2 (5 bases). Germline values: CDR1 SGDLS, CDR2 YYNGEE. The CDR3 consists of 14 residues. CDR3 sequence: CASSVGLAENEQFF. DNA for the CDR3: TGCGCCAGCAGCGTAGGCCTAGCCGAGAATGAGCAGTTCTTC.

The chain is built from TRBV9 and TRBJ2-5; TRBD2 agrees at 14 bases. The CDR3 covers 17 residues. Germline CDR1 reads SGDLS; CDR2 reads YYNGEE. Trimming took 4 bases from V and 3 from J; bases not matched to a gene: 8. The CDR3 DNA follows: TGTGCCAGCAGCCCTCCATCGGGACTAGCGGGGGAAGAGACCCAGTACTTC. It encodes CASSPPSGLAGEETQYF.

The chain has TRBV29-1 and TRBJ2-1, with 11 bases matching TRBD2. The germline V gene has CDR1 SQVTM and CDR2 ANQGSEA. This CDR3 has 15 residues. V lost 7 bases, J lost 5 bases, and 10 bases stayed unmatched. The DNA of the CDR3 is TGCAGCGCCTCCGGGACTAGCGGCTCTCACAATGAGCAGTTCTTC. Encoded protein: CSASGTSGSHNEQFF.

The chain employs TRBV6-6 and TRBJ2-7; D is unresolved. There are 12 residues in the CDR3. Germline V lookup: CDR1 MNHNY, CDR2 SVGAGI (reference sequence). V was shortened by 0 bases and J by 4 bases, with 4 bases between the two germline ends. The CDR3, as DNA: TGTGCCAGCAGTTACTCGACATACGAGCAGTACTTC. It encodes CASSYSTYEQYF.

This clone was picked up one time. Mismatch with germline at one junction end may stem from a read error. The chain joins TRBV7-7 to TRBJ1-3, with 8 bases lining up with TRBD1. There are 17 residues in the CDR3. The germline V gene has CDR1 SSHAT and CDR2 FNYEAQ (reference sequence). The chain's CDR3 is CASSQNQGAEIGNTIYF. The CDR3 region has the DNA TGTGCTAGCAGCCAAAACCAGGGGGCAGAGATTGGAAACACCATATATTTT. The complete variable domain, with remaining parts taken from reference TRBV7-7 and TRBJ1-3, reads GAGVSQSPRYKVTKRGQDVTLRCDPISSHATLYWYQQALGQGPEFLTYFNYEAQPDKSGLPSDRFSAERPEGSISTLTIQRTEQRDSAMYRCASSQNQGAEIGNTIYFGEGSWLTVV.

This clone was seen once. The rearrangement uses TRBV19 and TRBJ2-5; the match to TRBD2 covers 12 bases. V shed 5 bases, J shed 3 bases, and the junction held 4 bases outside the gene matches. Germline assignment: CDR1 LNHDA and CDR2 SQIVND (reference sequence). The CDR3 is 15 amino acids. The CDR3 sequence is CASSHSSGGEETQYF. DNA for the CDR3: TGTGCCAGTAGTCATTCTAGCGGGGGGGAAGAGACCCAGTACTTC.

The gene calls are TRBV5-1 and TRBJ2-5; D unclear. V lost 4 bases and J 4 bases, leaving 8 bases between the germline ends. The CDR3 has 12 residues. CDR1 and CDR2 from the germline V gene are SGHRS and YFSETQ. The DNA of the CDR3 is TGCGCCAGCAGCCGCACCGGAGAGACCCAGTACTTC. Translation: CASSRTGETQYF.

The rearrangement joins TRBV7-2 to TRBJ2-1; TRBD2 is a possible D gene (6 bases). Trimming took 3 bases from V and 8 from J, leaving 14 bases between them. The CDR3 length is 14 residues. The germline gives CDR1 SGHTA, CDR2 FQGNSA. The CDR3 reads CASSFTSNSHEQFF. For the CDR3, the DNA is TGTGCCAGCAGCTTTACTAGCAACAGCCATGAGCAGTTCTTC.

The genes are TRBV6-1 and TRBJ1-2; D ambiguous. CDR3 length: 14 residues. V was shortened by 2 bases and J by 1 base, with 8 bases between the two germline ends. In germline, CDR1 is MNHNS, CDR2 SASEGT. CDR3 coding DNA: TGTGCCAGCAGTGAACCGGGGAATAACTATGGCTACACCTTC. It encodes CASSEPGNNYGYTF.

V and J are TRBV10-2 and TRBJ2-2; perhaps TRBD2 as D (7 bases). V lost 10 bases and J 1 base, leaving 19 bases between the germline ends. Germline CDR1 is WSHSY and CDR2 is SAAADI. The CDR3 is 16 amino acids. CDR3 nucleotide sequence: TGCGCCACTGGCGGGGGCGTATTGCAGAACACCGGGGAGCTGTTTTTT. This gives the protein CATGGGVLQNTGELFF.

The chain is built from TRBV4-1 and TRBJ2-7; 12 bases match TRBD1. J was trimmed by 7 bases and V by 4 bases; bases with no gene match: 11. Germline CDR1 and CDR2: MGHRA and YSYEKL. This CDR3 comprises 16 residues. CDR3 DNA: TGCGCCAGCAGCCTAGTCGCGGGACAGGGGGCGAGAGAGCAGTACTTC. The encoded protein is CASSLVAGQGAREQYF.

The chain carries TRBV2 and TRBJ1-4; the match to TRBD1 covers 8 bases. Trimming cost V 3 bases and J 5 bases; bases outside gene matches: 2. Germline V gene data show CDR1 as SNHLY and CDR2 as FYNNEI. The CDR3 sequence is 14 residues long. The CDR3: CASSETGVNEKLFF. CDR3 in DNA: TGTGCCAGCAGTGAGACAGGGGTAAATGAAAAACTGTTTTTT.

The chain combines TRBV6-6 with TRBJ2-1; 8 bases line up with TRBD1. V dropped 0 bases and J dropped 6; count of bases not matched to a gene: 7. CDR1 is MNHNY and CDR2 is SVGAGI in the germline V gene (reference sequence). The CDR3 runs 16 residues. CDR3 sequence reads: CASSYSRAGTGNEQFF. CDR3 nucleotides: TGTGCCAGCAGTTACTCGAGGGCAGGGACAGGCAATGAGCAGTTCTTC.